The text below deals with one T cell receptor (beta chain). This entry belongs to a study of blood T cell repertoires in COVID-19. Across the whole study: Researchers got acute and convalescent COVID-19 samples from the United States, Italy and Spain. Sources were T cells, B-cell-depleted T cells, or PBMCs; the material itself was cDNA or gDNA.

Per the original methods: By means of reference gene primer amplification, nucleated cell counts were estimated. Sequenced by immunoSEQ multiplex PCR; TCRdb stores in-frame clones only, minus some. V, J and clone size are taken as reported in that table, and D and trimming were inferred from the DNA itself. The table has 200,000 to 300,000 clones, approximately 80% seen once. Sample: peripheral blood. This TCR derives from an older woman with active or convalescent COVID-19.

This chain's CDR3 is CASRRGTGGLGTEAFF. CDR3 nucleotide sequence: TGTGCCAGCAGGAGGGGGACAGGGGGCTTGGGGACTGAAGCTTTCTTT. The chain carries TRBV2 and TRBJ1-1, with 12 bases aligning to TRBD1. The V gene end was trimmed by 6 bases and the J gene end by 5 bases; junction bases not matched to a gene: 10. The CDR3 length is 16 residues. Germline-derived CDR1 and CDR2 are SNHLY and FYNNEI. Filled out from reference TRBV2 and TRBJ1-1, the complete variable domain reads EPEVTQTPSHQVTQMGQEVILRCVPISNHLYFYWYRQILGQKVEFLVSFYNNEISEKSEIFDDQFSVERPDGSNFTLKIRSTKLEDSAMYFCASRRGTGGLGTEAFFGQGTRLTVV.